Following are 23 T cell receptor beta chains from one sample sequenced in a study of cytomegalovirus exposure and HLA in healthy donors. Primers for the PCR totalled 60 Vbeta and 13 Jbeta. The data were produced by immunoSEQ multiplex PCR, yet TCRdb's version contains in-frame clones alone and is incomplete. This repertoire comprises 200,000 or so clones; its ten largest clones make up 1.1%. The sequencing input was PBMCs. The receptors stem from a girl between 2 and 10 years old in good health and CMV-seropositive.

This chain uses TRBV4-1 with TRBJ2-1; no definite D call. The CDR3 contains 16 residues. The V end was cut by 1 base, the J end by 0 bases, with 10 bases between. In germline, CDR1 is MGHRA, CDR2 YSYEKL. CDR3 sequence: CASSQASESSYNEQFF. For the CDR3, the DNA is TGCGCCAGCAGCCAAGCGAGCGAGAGCTCCTACAATGAGCAGTTCTTC.

V and J are TRBV6-4 and TRBJ2-1, with D perhaps matching TRBD2 (6 bases). In germline, CDR1 is MRHNA, CDR2 SNTAGT. Trimming shortened V by 6 bases and J by 5 bases, and 11 bases separated the two germline ends. There are 13 residues in the CDR3. The CDR3 spells CASRGGLNNEQFF. For the CDR3, the DNA is TGTGCCAGCAGAGGAGGGCTAAACAATGAGCAGTTCTTC.

V gene TRBV5-1 combines with J gene TRBJ2-7, with D possibly being TRBD2 (5 bases). In germline, CDR1 is SGHRS, CDR2 YFSETQ. V was shortened by 5 bases and J by 0 bases, with 15 bases between the two germline ends. This CDR3 has 15 amino acids. CDR3 residues: CASRLGLTNSYEQYF. CDR3 coding DNA: TGCGCCAGCAGGCTTGGACTCACAAACTCCTACGAGCAGTACTTC.

The chain combines TRBV18 with TRBJ1-4; 9 bases are shared with TRBD1. Per the germline V gene, CDR1 is KGHSH and CDR2 is LQKENI. With V trimmed by 6 bases and J by 7 bases, 6 bases remained unmatched. This CDR3 has 14 amino acids. CDR3 sequence reads: CASSPGTGREKLFF. CDR3 coding DNA: TGTGCCAGCTCTCCCGGGACAGGGCGTGAAAAACTGTTTTTT. Drawing the rest from reference TRBV18 and TRBJ1-4, the complete variable domain is NAGVMQNPRHLVRRRGQEARLRCSPMKGHSHVYWYRQLPEEGLKFMVYLQKENIIDESGMPKERFSAEFPKEGPSILRIQQVVRGDSAAYFCASSPGTGREKLFFGSGTQLSVL.

V usage is TRBV7-2 and J usage is TRBJ2-2; D gene uncertain. The V gene lost 5 bases and the J gene lost 0 bases, with 4 bases spanning the gap. The CDR3 loop spans 13 amino acids. The germline CDR1 and CDR2 sequences are SGHTA and FQGNSA. The CDR3 sequence is CASSPSNTGELFF. DNA of the CDR3: TGTGCCAGCAGCCCTTCGAACACCGGGGAGCTGTTTTTT.

The chain uses TRBV6-5 and TRBJ2-3; 11 bases are a match to TRBD1. CDR1 is MNHEY, CDR2 SVGAGI, per germline. J was trimmed by 6 bases and V by 5 bases; bases with no gene match: 7. The CDR3 is made up of 15 amino acids. The DNA of the CDR3 is TGTGCCAGCAGTCTCGGACAGGGGGCGTGGGATACGCAGTATTTT. Protein: CASSLGQGAWDTQYF.

This chain uses TRBV5-4 with TRBJ2-7; D is undetermined. V lost 0 bases, J lost 2 bases, and 15 bases lay in between. This CDR3 has 16 residues. Germline V gives CDR1 SGHNT, CDR2 YYREEE (reference sequence). The CDR3 DNA follows: TGTGCCAGCAGCTTGGCTTTGTTTGGTTCTACCTACGAGCAGTACTTC. Translation gives CASSLALFGSTYEQYF.

V gene TRBV30 combines with J gene TRBJ2-3; weak D call: TRBD2 (6 bases). CDR3 length: 14 residues. Trimming removed 4 bases at V and 4 bases at J, with 15 bases between. Germline loops: CDR1 GTSNPN, CDR2 SVGIG (reference sequence). CDR3 protein: CAWKRGGGADTQYF. In DNA, the CDR3 is TGTGCCTGGAAAAGGGGAGGTGGGGCAGATACGCAGTATTTT.

The CDR3 region is CASRRGRQETQYF. CDR3 coding DNA: TGCGCCAGCAGAAGGGGGCGGCAAGAGACCCAGTACTTC. The J gene is TRBJ2-5, the V gene TRBV5-1; 7 bases match TRBD1. From germline, CDR1 is SGHRS and CDR2 YFSETQ. The CDR3 loop spans 13 amino acids. V lost 5 bases and J lost 2; bases outside the gene matches: 3.

The rearrangement uses TRBV6-5 and TRBJ2-2; TRBD2 aligns across 8 bases. V lost 4 bases to trimming and J lost 2 bases; unmatched junction nucleotides: 6. Germline V gives CDR1 MNHEY, CDR2 SVGAGI. The CDR3 covers 16 residues. The DNA for the CDR3 is TGTGCCAGCAGTTTTTTTAGCGGGACTAACACCGGGGAGCTGTTTTTT. The encoded protein is CASSFFSGTNTGELFF.

A remark on this clone: The sample has other DNA sequences that encode this CDR3 too. The chain combines TRBV19 with TRBJ1-5; 7 bases line up with TRBD1. Germline V gene sequence: CDR1 LNHDA, CDR2 SQIVND (reference sequence). The CDR3 spans 13 residues. V dropped 7 bases and J dropped 2; count of bases not matched to a gene: 2. The CDR3 bases are TGTGCCAGTAACCAGGGGGGCAATCAGCCCCAGCATTTT. This sequence encodes CASNQGGNQPQHF.

The CDR3 DNA sequence: TGCGCCAGCAGCCTTGGGGCGGCCACCTACACCGGGGAGCTGTTTTTT. Its translation: CASSLGAATYTGELFF. This chain joins TRBV4-1 and TRBJ2-2, with a weak D call TRBD1 (5 bases). Germline CDR1 is MGHRA and CDR2 is YSYEKL. The CDR3 totals 16 residues. Trimming cost V 4 bases and J 3 bases, with 15 bases left between them.

This chain links TRBV27 with TRBJ1-2; 8 bases map to TRBD1. The CDR3 totals 13 residues. Germline CDR1 MNHEY, CDR2 SMNVEV (reference sequence). The junction had 4 bases not matched to a gene; V was cut back by 3 bases and J by 7 bases. This CDR3 reads CASSFQDRAGYTF. The CDR3 region has the DNA TGTGCCAGCAGTTTCCAGGACAGGGCTGGCTACACCTTC.

The CDR3 spells CAWKRLAGGGYF. The CDR3 region has the DNA TGTGCCTGGAAAAGGCTCGCGGGAGGGGGGTACTTC. The genes are TRBV30 and TRBJ2-5, with TRBD2 matching 9 bases. V shed 4 bases and J 13 bases; nucleotides not matched to a gene: 10. Looked up from germline, CDR1 is GTSNPN and CDR2 is SVGIG (reference sequence). The CDR3 is 12 amino acids.

The chain has TRBV28 and TRBJ1-4; no reliable D call. The V gene lost 6 bases and the J gene lost 8 bases, with 16 bases spanning the gap. The CDR3 contains 14 residues. Germline loops: CDR1 MDHEN, CDR2 SYDVKM. CDR3 in DNA: TGTGCCAGCAGATTTCCGGCACTGAGGGAAAAACTGTTTTTT. Amino acids: CASRFPALREKLFF.

The gene calls are TRBV27 and TRBJ2-1, with 14 nucleotides matching TRBD2. The germline V gene encodes CDR1 MNHEY and CDR2 SMNVEV (reference sequence). V trimming: 5 bases; J trimming: 4 bases; junction bases outside the gene matches: 7. The CDR3 contains 17 residues. This CDR3 reads CASSQQGTSGGYNEQFF. The CDR3 bases are TGTGCCAGCAGTCAACAAGGGACTAGCGGGGGATACAATGAGCAGTTCTTC.

This chain links TRBV4-1 with TRBJ2-7; the match to TRBD1 covers 7 bases. This CDR3 has 16 amino acids. In germline, CDR1 is MGHRA, CDR2 YSYEKL. With 2 bases clipped from V and 2 bases from J, the junction kept 9 bases outside the gene matches. Here the CDR3 DNA reads TGCGCCAGCAGCCAATATTTCACAGGGGATCCCTACGAGCAGTACTTC. Translated: CASSQYFTGDPYEQYF.

This chain uses TRBV27 with TRBJ2-3; the D gene is possibly TRBD2 (5 bases). Germline-derived CDR1 and CDR2 are MNHEY and SMNVEV (reference sequence). CDR3 size: 16 residues. Deletions cut 5 bases from V and 6 bases from J, with 21 bases between. The CDR3 sequence: CASSPFRTGKSDTQYF. CDR3 in DNA: TGTGCCAGCAGTCCTTTCCGGACGGGGAAGTCGGATACGCAGTATTTT.

The chain is built from TRBV5-4 and TRBJ2-3; the match to TRBD2 covers 12 bases. Unmatched junction bases numbered 8, after V lost 4 bases and J lost 2 bases. Germline loops: CDR1 SGHNT, CDR2 YYREEE (reference sequence). The CDR3 runs to 17 residues. The CDR3 protein is CASSPTTSGSYTDTQYF. The CDR3 bases are TGTGCCAGCAGCCCGACGACTAGCGGGAGCTACACAGATACGCAGTATTTT.

The chain recombines TRBV29-1 with TRBJ2-1; 8 nucleotides agree with TRBD1. The CDR3 has 17 residues. V was pared by 0 bases and J by 0 bases, with 7 bases of the junction left unmatched. Germline CDR1 SQVTM, CDR2 ANQGSEA. CDR3 nucleotide sequence: TGCAGCGTTGAAGATCTCAGGGGGCAAAGCTCCTACAATGAGCAGTTCTTC. Residues: CSVEDLRGQSSYNEQFF.

This chain uses TRBV2 with TRBJ1-2, with TRBD1 as a possible D gene (6 bases). Between the trimmed V and J ends, which lost 5 bases and 6 bases, there was a span of 13 bases. The CDR3 has 13 amino acids. Germline-derived CDR1 and CDR2 are SNHLY and FYNNEI. CDR3 sequence (DNA): TGTGCCAGCAGTTACTCACAGGGTAATGGCTACACCTTC. It is translated as CASSYSQGNGYTF. Full variable domain (outside the CDR3, taken from reference TRBV2 and TRBJ1-2): EPEVTQTPSHQVTQMGQEVILRCVPISNHLYFYWYRQILGQKVEFLVSFYNNEISEKSEIFDDQFSVERPDGSNFTLKIRSTKLEDSAMYFCASSYSQGNGYTFGSGTRLTVV.

The rearrangement joins TRBV5-4 to TRBJ2-7; maybe TRBD2 (5 bases). Germline V lookup: CDR1 SGHNT, CDR2 YYREEE (reference sequence). The CDR3 length is 13 residues. The germline V and J ends were trimmed by 4 bases and 1 base, with 9 bases remaining between them. The CDR3 DNA sequence: TGTGCCAGCAGCAGCCGAGGGTCCTACGAGCAGTACTTC. It encodes CASSSRGSYEQYF.

The chain has TRBV5-4 and TRBJ2-3; D uncertain. The CDR3 covers 15 residues. Trimming took 4 bases from V and 0 from J, leaving 12 bases between them. Germline loops: CDR1 SGHNT, CDR2 YYREEE (reference sequence). The CDR3 protein is CASSHAAGSTDTQYF. The CDR3 DNA is TGTGCCAGCAGCCATGCCGCCGGTAGCACAGATACGCAGTATTTT.